The 21 T cell receptor beta chains given below trace back to one sample, sequenced in a study of shared clonotypes between healthy human individuals. Sequencing was performed with immunoSEQ multiplex PCR; in TCRdb, only in-frame clones are kept and a portion is missing. There are a few million clones in the sample; more than 90% occur only once, and around 0.13% lies in the top ten. Specimen: naive CD4+ T cells sorted from blood. Subset specified: CD45RA+ positively selected. Receptor source: a young man in good health.

The rearrangement links TRBV5-1 to TRBJ2-7; D tentatively fits TRBD1 or TRBD2 (5 bases each). The germline V and J ends were trimmed by 1 base and 3 bases, with 11 bases remaining between them. This CDR3 contains 14 residues. Germline lookup yields CDR1 SGHRS and CDR2 YFSETQ. CDR3 DNA: TGCGCCAGCAGCTTGATACAGGCGGGCTACGAGCAGTACTTC. Its translation is CASSLIQAGYEQYF. The whole variable domain, remainder taken from reference TRBV5-1 and TRBJ2-7, is KAGVTQTPRYLIKTRGQQVTLSCSPISGHRSVSWYQQTPGQGLQFLFEYFSETQRNKGNFPGRFSGRQFSNSRSEMNVSTLELGDSALYLCASSLIQAGYEQYFGPGTRLTVT.

The chain uses TRBV19 and TRBJ1-1; D is perhaps TRBD1 (5 bases). The ends were cut back, 3 bases at V and 6 bases at J, with 11 bases in the middle. Germline V gives CDR1 LNHDA, CDR2 SQIVND (reference sequence). The CDR3 totals 13 residues. The CDR3 bases are TGTGCCAGTAGTATTTTCCAGGGCGCTGAAGCTTTCTTT. Protein sequence: CASSIFQGAEAFF.

The chain uses TRBV6-4 and TRBJ2-7; possibly TRBD2 for D (5 bases). Trimming left V 2 bases short and J 3 bases short, with 14 bases between. CDR1 is MRHNA and CDR2 is SNTAGT in the germline V gene. This CDR3 comprises 15 residues. Written as DNA, the CDR3 is TGTGCCAGCAGTGACGTCTGGACTGAACACTACGAGCAGTACTTC. Translated: CASSDVWTEHYEQYF.

This clone showed up just once. The CDR3: CASSLSGNGYEQYF. DNA for the CDR3: TGCGCCAGCAGCTTATCAGGGAACGGCTACGAGCAGTACTTC. The chain carries TRBV5-1 and TRBJ2-7; a possible D gene is TRBD1 (5 bases). The CDR3 contains 14 residues. CDR1 and CDR2 from the germline V gene are SGHRS and YFSETQ. Trimming pared 2 bases from V and 3 bases from J, leaving 12 bases between.

The chain has TRBV30 and TRBJ2-1; 9 nucleotides line up with TRBD2. The CDR3 has 13 residues. Germline assignment: CDR1 GTSNPN and CDR2 SVGIG (reference sequence). The V and J ends lost 4 bases and 4 bases, in that order; junction bases with no gene match: 2. The CDR3 region is CAWNAGGYNEQFF. CDR3 coding DNA: TGTGCCTGGAATGCGGGAGGGTACAATGAGCAGTTCTTC.

The chain couples TRBV19 to TRBJ2-6; TRBD1 aligns across 8 bases. Germline-derived CDR1 and CDR2 are LNHDA and SQIVND (reference sequence). This CDR3 has 16 residues. V was pared by 4 bases and J by 0 bases, with 2 bases of the junction left unmatched. In nucleotides, the CDR3 is TGTGCCAGTAGTAGGACAGGGACCTCTGGGGCCAACGTCCTGACTTTC. It codes for CASSRTGTSGANVLTF.

The J gene is TRBJ1-4, the V gene TRBV2, with D possibly matching TRBD1 (5 bases). Germline CDR1 SNHLY, CDR2 FYNNEI. The V end lost 4 bases, the J end lost 7 bases, and 13 bases lay between the germline ends. This CDR3 has 14 amino acids. CDR3 sequence: CASSAAGLGEKLFF. DNA of the CDR3: TGTGCCAGCAGTGCGGCAGGGTTGGGTGAAAAACTGTTTTTT.

The gene calls are TRBV7-9 and TRBJ2-7; D gene ambiguous. Trimming left V 5 bases short and J 5 bases short, with 10 bases between. CDR3 length equals 12 residues. CDR1 SEHNR and CDR2 FQNEAQ come from the germline V gene (reference sequence). CDR3 DNA sequence: TGTGCCAGCAGCCTAATGTCGGACGAGCAGTACTTC. It is translated as CASSLMSDEQYF. Combining the CDR3 with reference TRBV7-9 and TRBJ2-7 gives the whole variable domain DTGVSQNPRHKITKRGQNVTFRCDPISEHNRLYWYRQTLGQGPEFLTYFQNEAQLEKSRLLSDRFSAERPKGSFSTLEIQRTEQGDSAMYLCASSLMSDEQYFGPGTRLTVT.

In the case of this clone: The sample holds other DNA sequences that translate to the same CDR3. This chain uses TRBV6-6 with TRBJ1-6, with D possibly being TRBD1 (5 bases). V shed 7 bases and J shed 7 bases, with 8 bases lying between them. Germline CDR1 is MNHNY and CDR2 is SVGAGI (reference sequence). The CDR3 covers 12 residues. In DNA, the CDR3 is TGTGCCAGCACCGACAGCAATTCACCCCTCCACTTT. Its protein product is CASTDSNSPLHF.

The gene calls are TRBV7-8 and TRBJ2-2; D unclear. The CDR3 has 15 residues. From germline, CDR1 is SGHVS and CDR2 FQNEAQ. Trimming left V 1 base short and J 2 bases short, with 8 bases between. In DNA form, the CDR3 reads TGTGCCAGCAGCTTAGTAAACAGAAACACCGGGGAGCTGTTTTTT. It codes for CASSLVNRNTGELFF.

V is TRBV10-3 and J is TRBJ1-6, with 7 positions matching TRBD1. Germline V gene lookup returns CDR1 ENHRY and CDR2 SYGVKD. Trimming at V came to 4 bases and at J to 3 bases, leaving 6 bases not matched to a gene. The length of the CDR3 is 16 residues. CDR3 coding DNA: TGTGCCATCAGTGCGGGAGGACAGGACTATAATTCACCCCTCCACTTT. Residues: CAISAGGQDYNSPLHF.

This chain connects TRBV29-1 to TRBJ2-7; the D is unclear. V shed 0 bases and J shed 7 bases, with 13 bases lying between them. Germline-derived CDR1 and CDR2 are SQVTM and ANQGSEA. CDR3 length: 13 amino acids. CDR3 nucleotides: TGCAGCGTTGAAGATAGCCAGTCCGGGGAGCAGTACTTC. Amino acids: CSVEDSQSGEQYF.

This chain uses TRBV14 with TRBJ2-2, with 10 bases lining up with TRBD2. The ends lost 3 bases at V and 5 bases at J; junction bases unmatched: 15. The CDR3 consists of 19 residues. Per germline, CDR1 SGHDN and CDR2 FVKESK. The CDR3 DNA reads as TGTGCCAGCAGCCAGCCTAAAGCGGGGGGGCCGGCTCGGACCGGGGAGCTGTTTTTT. It is translated as CASSQPKAGGPARTGELFF.

This chain joins TRBV5-1 and TRBJ1-1, with D possibly matching TRBD1 (6 bases). Germline V lookup: CDR1 SGHRS, CDR2 YFSETQ. The CDR3 runs to 13 residues. V lost 7 bases to trimming and J lost 1 base, with 11 bases between them. CDR3 bases: TGCGCCAGCCACAGGGAGGAGAACACTGAAGCTTTCTTT. This gives the protein CASHREENTEAFF.

The rearrangement uses TRBV27 and TRBJ2-1; 7 bases agree with TRBD2. Germline CDR1 and CDR2: MNHEY and SMNVEV (reference sequence). The V and J ends lost 10 bases and 4 bases, in that order; junction bases with no gene match: 16. CDR3 length: 16 residues. This CDR3 is CAISTSSSGGYNEQFF. CDR3 coding DNA: TGTGCCATCTCAACATCTTCTAGCGGAGGGTACAATGAGCAGTTCTTC.

The J gene is TRBJ2-3, the V gene TRBV7-9; the D gene is possibly TRBD2 (5 bases). The CDR3 runs 14 residues. V lost 5 bases, J lost 5 bases, and 14 bases lay in between. The germline CDR1 and CDR2 sequences are SEHNR and FQNEAQ (reference sequence). CDR3 loop: CASSGSGLRDTQYF. The DNA of the CDR3 is TGTGCCAGCAGCGGGTCGGGATTACGAGATACGCAGTATTTT. Filled out from reference TRBV7-9 and TRBJ2-3, the complete variable domain reads DTGVSQNPRHKITKRGQNVTFRCDPISEHNRLYWYRQTLGQGPEFLTYFQNEAQLEKSRLLSDRFSAERPKGSFSTLEIQRTEQGDSAMYLCASSGSGLRDTQYFGPGTRLTVL.

This clone has a single count. The gene calls are TRBV5-1 and TRBJ1-1; no firm D call. The germline CDR1 and CDR2 sequences are SGHRS and YFSETQ. V was clipped by 4 bases and J by 0 bases, with 13 bases between them. The CDR3 spans 15 residues. This CDR3 reads CASSPAIVLNTEAFF. In DNA, the CDR3 is TGCGCCAGCAGCCCGGCGATCGTCCTGAACACTGAAGCTTTCTTT. Looking up the rest from reference TRBV5-1 and TRBJ1-1 gives the full variable domain: KAGVTQTPRYLIKTRGQQVTLSCSPISGHRSVSWYQQTPGQGLQFLFEYFSETQRNKGNFPGRFSGRQFSNSRSEMNVSTLELGDSALYLCASSPAIVLNTEAFFGQGTRLTVV.

This clone was detected once. The chain couples TRBV2 to TRBJ2-2; the match to TRBD2 covers 8 bases. Per germline, CDR1 SNHLY and CDR2 FYNNEI. The junction had 9 bases not matched to a gene; V was cut back by 8 bases and J by 1 base. This CDR3 contains 16 residues. The CDR3 coding sequence is TGTGCCAGCGGGGGGCGTGGGACTAGGAACACCGGGGAGCTGTTTTTT. This gives the protein CASGGRGTRNTGELFF. Based on the CDR3 plus reference TRBV2 and TRBJ2-2, the full variable domain is EPEVTQTPSHQVTQMGQEVILRCVPISNHLYFYWYRQILGQKVEFLVSFYNNEISEKSEIFDDQFSVERPDGSNFTLKIRSTKLEDSAMYFCASGGRGTRNTGELFFGEGSRLTVL.

The chain couples TRBV30 to TRBJ1-1; a possible D gene is TRBD1 (5 bases). Germline assignment: CDR1 GTSNPN and CDR2 SVGIG (reference sequence). The CDR3 length is 13 residues. Trimming removed 7 bases at V and 1 base at J, with 13 bases between. The CDR3 DNA follows: TGTGCCTCCCAATTACAGGAGAACACTGAAGCTTTCTTT. This sequence encodes CASQLQENTEAFF. Using reference TRBV30 and TRBJ1-1 for the parts outside the CDR3, the full variable domain is SQTIHQWPATLVQPVGSPLSLECTVEGTSNPNLYWYRQAAGRGLQLLFYSVGIGQISSEVPQNLSASRPQDRQFILSSKKLLLSDSGFYLCASQLQENTEAFFGQGTRLTVV.

The CDR3 sequence: CASSSSRQGVINGYTF. CDR3 in DNA: TGTGCCAGCAGTTCCTCTAGACAGGGAGTCATAAATGGCTACACCTTC. V gene TRBV28 combines with J gene TRBJ1-2, with 7 bases lining up with TRBD1. V trimming: 4 bases; J trimming: 6 bases; junction bases outside the gene matches: 14. The CDR3 totals 16 residues. Germline V lookup: CDR1 MDHEN, CDR2 SYDVKM.

The chain joins TRBV18 to TRBJ2-3, with 11 bases fitting TRBD2. V shed 3 bases and J 3 bases; nucleotides not matched to a gene: 5. Germline V gene lookup returns CDR1 KGHSH and CDR2 LQKENI. The CDR3 has 16 amino acids. The CDR3 is CASSPVLAGVTDTQYF. CDR3 in DNA: TGTGCCAGCTCACCGGTACTAGCGGGGGTAACAGATACGCAGTATTTT.